A selection of T cell receptor beta chains follows, all from one sample in a study of blood T cell repertoires in COVID-19. Libraries were prepared by immunoSEQ multiplex PCR; TCRdb keeps only in-frame clonotypes and omits some of them. The repertoire holds roughly 80,000 clones, with around 82% as singletons. What was sequenced was peripheral blood. All receptors derive from a woman in her fifties or sixties with acute or convalescent COVID-19. Each CDR3 is given with its conserved first and last residue.

>TRBV11-2
CASSPSGHPTEAFF
>TRBV12-3/TRBV12-4
CASSQNTEAFF
>TRBV11-3
CASSLGGGAFF
>TRBV9
CASSVQGNTEAFF
>TRBV3-1/TRBV3-2
CASSQTGVTYNEQFF
>TRBV7-8
CASSPIGRLGTGGDEQYF
>TRBV6-5
CATSGHSYNERFF
>TRBV7-2
CASSLNQGANYGYTF
>TRBV7-2
CASSLITVNTEAFF
>TRBV28
CASRPAGTGFYEQYF
>TRBV25-1
CASSEGEGYTF
>TRBV11-3
CASSLDKWALGNTEAFF
>TRBV11-3
CASSTTSGYNEQFF
>TRBV10-3
CAISEFGTGGGETEAFF
>TRBV18
CASSPRLGTGKKPQHF
>TRBV3-1/TRBV3-2
CASSQDHPGGAKNEQFF
>TRBV9
CASSTTPGGLQPQHF
>TRBV4-3
CASSHIRQSYEQYF
>TRBV11-1
CASSFQGTNEKLFF
>TRBV5-5
CASSLGGQGQPQHF
>TRBV6-2/TRBV6-3
CASSPGAGSALRITDTQYF
>TRBV27
CASSFRGGYGYTF
>TRBV5-4
CASSLVAGDIRDTQYF
>TRBV7-8
CASSFYRGAEETQYF
>TRBV7-8
CASSSTYEQYF
>TRBV28
CASSLAGSGGHEQYF
>TRBV4-2
CASSLGGEKAGNTIYF
>TRBV30
CAWSVDNSAEQYF
>TRBV7-2
CASSFLGRGGASGNTIYF
>TRBV2
CASRGQQETQYF
>TRBV5-8
CASIGTGATWETQYF
>TRBV30
CARRTTGTGVAGGYTF
>TRBV2
CASSEDSAGQPQHF
>TRBV6-2/TRBV6-3
CASSYSTAGGGYTF
>TRBV7-3
CASSLGHPNSPLHF
>TRBV5-5
CASSRGQGAVEKLFF
>TRBV7-3
CASSPTGLANNEQFF
>TRBV5-6
CASSLVLGLAGTQETQYF
>TRBV7-2
CASQGEAGNTIYF
>TRBV5-4
CASSSQGGPNYEQYF
>TRBV19
CASSIGRGNEQFF
>TRBV6-5
CASSPRSYNSPLHF
>TRBV11-2
CASSLGTANTGELFF
>TRBV15
CATSRATGDQPQHF
>TRBV19
CASRRITGSEQFF
>TRBV2
CASKYARGDNQPQHF
>TRBV12-3/TRBV12-4
CASRPLGLEKLFF
>TRBV4-1
CASSQVGRPDYGYTF